The rows below give T cell receptor beta chains drawn from one sample of a study of monozygotic twins with inflammatory bowel disease. From the 5' RACE reads, TCRdb lists one entry per CDR3 protein and no DNA. Its table records around 450,000 distinct CDR3 sequences. Sample: blood. Every receptor here comes from a human donor with ulcerative colitis or Crohn's disease, or a healthy co-twin of an affected twin (not recorded which). CDR3s include the opening cysteine and the closing phenylalanine or tryptophan.

j_call: TRBJ2-7; v_call: TRBV29-1; cdr3_aa: CSVASSQGSYEQYF
j_call: TRBJ2-7; v_call: TRBV7-9; cdr3_aa: CASSLEGRVDEQYF
j_call: TRBJ2-7; v_call: TRBV29-1; cdr3_aa: CSSCGGQSNQSYEQYF
j_call: TRBJ2-7; v_call: TRBV10-3; cdr3_aa: CASKQRQDTYEQYF
j_call: TRBJ2-1; v_call: TRBV3-1; cdr3_aa: CASSPLAGEQFF
j_call: TRBJ2-7; v_call: TRBV20-1; cdr3_aa: CSATRDYEQYF
j_call: TRBJ1-5; v_call: TRBV7-2; cdr3_aa: CASSLWGTGNQPQHF
j_call: TRBJ2-3; v_call: TRBV7-9; cdr3_aa: CASRDRGTDTQYF
j_call: TRBJ1-1; v_call: TRBV7-9; cdr3_aa: CASTPVGGGGTEAFF
j_call: TRBJ1-2; v_call: TRBV14; cdr3_aa: CASSPLTGRANYGYTF
j_call: TRBJ1-1; v_call: TRBV27; cdr3_aa: CASRQGMNTEAFF
j_call: TRBJ1-1; v_call: TRBV5-1; cdr3_aa: CASSSQGDGEAFF
j_call: TRBJ2-4; v_call: TRBV2; cdr3_aa: CAGHSGGNKNIQYF
j_call: TRBJ2-3; v_call: TRBV12-3/TRBV12-4; cdr3_aa: CASSSPMGITDTQYF
j_call: TRBJ1-4; v_call: TRBV6-1; cdr3_aa: CASSRGTVNEKLFF
j_call: TRBJ1-4; v_call: TRBV5-1; cdr3_aa: CASSLDGLEWEKLFF
j_call: TRBJ1-5; v_call: TRBV6-5; cdr3_aa: CASSYSRMGNQPQHF
j_call: TRBJ2-3; v_call: TRBV7-9; cdr3_aa: CASSQVRQNTDTQYF
j_call: TRBJ2-6; v_call: TRBV18; cdr3_aa: CASSALGRTYSGANVLTF
j_call: TRBJ2-6; v_call: TRBV15; cdr3_aa: CATSRGQAGANVLTF
j_call: TRBJ2-1; v_call: TRBV20-1; cdr3_aa: CSARGTNSDYNEQFF
j_call: TRBJ2-1; v_call: TRBV24-1; cdr3_aa: CATSDRASYNEQFF
j_call: TRBJ1-2; v_call: TRBV5-1; cdr3_aa: CASSLSGGAYYGYTF
j_call: TRBJ1-5; v_call: TRBV30; cdr3_aa: CAWSEDQGVNQPQHF
j_call: TRBJ2-1; v_call: TRBV4-2; cdr3_aa: CASSQGLAGLSSYNEQFF
j_call: TRBJ2-2; v_call: TRBV19; cdr3_aa: CASRTDWADTGELFF
j_call: TRBJ2-1; v_call: TRBV19; cdr3_aa: CASSESSGPKQFF
j_call: TRBJ2-1; v_call: TRBV27; cdr3_aa: CASSFELANEQFF
j_call: TRBJ1-2; v_call: TRBV7-9; cdr3_aa: CASSPTLWGQGPGGYGYTF
j_call: TRBJ2-6; v_call: TRBV4-3; cdr3_aa: CASSPWTAGANVLTF
j_call: TRBJ2-2; v_call: TRBV10-3; cdr3_aa: CAISESKDSNTGELFF
j_call: TRBJ2-1; v_call: TRBV20-1; cdr3_aa: CSANRGTSRNSEQFF
j_call: TRBJ2-1; v_call: TRBV12-3/TRBV12-4; cdr3_aa: CASSFGLAGAGPYNEQFF
j_call: TRBJ2-2; v_call: TRBV5-1; cdr3_aa: CASSLDRNTGELFF
j_call: TRBJ1-5; v_call: TRBV12-3/TRBV12-4; cdr3_aa: CASRPTGNNQPQHF
j_call: TRBJ1-2; v_call: TRBV24-1; cdr3_aa: CATSDIGTTNYGYTF